This passage covers 6 T cell receptor beta chains from one sample sequenced in a study of T cell responses to AZD1222 COVID-19 vaccine. Profiling relied on immunoSEQ multiplex PCR, and the TCRdb table lists in-frame clones only, not all of them. Among about 53,000 clones, roughly 84% were seen once, and the ten largest hold over 25%. Sequenced material: peripheral blood, taken on day 0 of AZD1222 vaccination. The receptors stem from an adult in good health.

V gene TRBV14 combines with J gene TRBJ2-3; 10 bases are shared with TRBD2. Germline V gene sequence: CDR1 SGHDN, CDR2 FVKESK. V lost 1 base and J lost 6; bases outside the gene matches: 10. The CDR3 consists of 17 residues. CDR3 DNA: TGTGCCAGCAGCCAAGGTCTAACTAGCGGGGTGACCGATACGCAGTATTTT. It encodes CASSQGLTSGVTDTQYF.

This clone is labeled as medium-sized. The V call is TRBV7-8, the J call TRBJ1-1; D unclear. CDR3 length: 14 residues. Germline V gives CDR1 SGHVS, CDR2 FQNEAQ. Trimming stripped 3 bases from V and 2 bases from J, with 10 bases between. This CDR3 reads CASSLGASNTEAFF. CDR3 in DNA: TGTGCCAGCAGCTTGGGTGCTTCTAACACTGAAGCTTTCTTT. Looking up the rest from reference TRBV7-8 and TRBJ1-1 gives the full variable domain: GAGVSQSPRYKVAKRGQDVALRCDPISGHVSLFWYQQALGQGPEFLTYFQNEAQLDKSGLPSDRFFAERPEGSVSTLKIQRTQQEDSAVYLCASSLGASNTEAFFGQGTRLTVV.

CDR3: CASSLRSQETQYF. Here the CDR3 DNA reads TGTGCCAGCAGCCTGAGGAGCCAAGAGACCCAGTACTTC. The chain links TRBV4-2 to TRBJ2-5; D call uncertain. This CDR3 region has 13 residues. V was pared by 4 bases and J by 1 base, with 7 bases between. Germline V gives CDR1 LGHNA, CDR2 YNFKEQ.

The chain joins TRBV6-2 or TRBV6-3 to TRBJ2-7; 8 bases are shared with TRBD2. The CDR3 is 16 amino acids. The junction had 14 bases not matched to a gene; V was cut back by 4 bases and J by 6 bases. Germline values: CDR1 MNHEY, CDR2 SVGEGT. The CDR3 sequence is CASSSHESGSLFEQYF. DNA of the CDR3: TGTGCCAGCAGTTCCCACGAGAGCGGGAGTCTTTTCGAGCAGTACTTC.

This clone was seen a handful of times. The same CDR3 can be traced to other DNA sequences in this sample. The genes are TRBV6-4 and TRBJ2-1; 9 bases line up with TRBD2. V gave up 3 bases and J gave up 4 bases; unmatched junction bases: 4. The germline gives CDR1 MRHNA, CDR2 SNTAGT. The CDR3 sequence is 15 residues long. CDR3 DNA sequence: TGTGCCAGCAGTGATAGCGCGGGAGGGTACAATGAGCAGTTCTTC. Translating it yields CASSDSAGGYNEQFF.

This rearrangement joins TRBV2 to TRBJ2-5; D tentatively reads TRBD1 or TRBD2 (7 bases each). CDR1 is SNHLY, CDR2 FYNNEI, per germline. The CDR3 consists of 14 residues. Trimming removed 7 bases from V and 4 bases from J, with 16 bases in between. The DNA of the CDR3 is TGTGCCAGCACTCGTGACAGGGAGGGAGAGACCCAGTACTTC. Amino acid sequence: CASTRDREGETQYF.